This T cell receptor (beta chain) came from a study of OX40 agonist ivuxolimab in advanced cancers. Background on the study: Subjects had a mean age of approximately 60 years, with a range of about 23 to 79; around 80% were male.

Notes on the study in general: In CD8+ T cells, expanded clones were on average more numerous than in CD4+. Some nonresponders likewise displayed low normalized T-cell clonal expansion.

V dropped 5 bases and J dropped 4 bases, with 15 bases sitting between them. Germline loops: CDR1 SGHTA, CDR2 FQGNSA. The CDR3 is 15 residues long. Comment on this clone: Its antigen is not known.

Produced via immunoSEQ multiplex PCR; TCRdb's table is partial and in-frame only. The sample shows 42,000 or so clones, more than 80% of them seen only once. This chain joins TRBV7-2 and TRBJ1-3; possible D gene TRBD1, 6 bases. Source: CD4+ or CD8+ T cells sorted from blood, taken in a trial of the OX40 agonist ivuxolimab. The sequence came from an adult with an advanced solid tumor such as melanoma, head and neck, liver or kidney cancer. CDR3 loop: CASSPHTGFGNTIYF. CDR3 coding DNA: TGTGCCAGCAGCCCCCATACAGGGTTCGGAAACACCATATATTTT.